This TCR beta chain was profiled in a study of T-cell memory formation after mild COVID-19. Turning to the study itself: Most TCR clusters belonged to a single donor.

Amplification by 5'RACE using constant-segment primers produced TCR alpha and TCR beta cDNA libraries that carried sample barcodes and UMIs. TCRdb analysed the 5' RACE reads with MiXCR anew, one entry per CDR3 protein. The sample carries around 60,000 distinct CDR3 sequences, more than 8% recorded once. CDR1 and CDR2 (germline): MNHEY, SMNVEV (reference sequence). The CDR3 is 15 amino acids. The junction had 3 bases not matched to a gene; V was cut back by 2 bases and J by 4 bases. The material sequenced was PBMCs or a T cell subset sorted from them (not recorded which). V usage is TRBV27 and J usage is TRBJ2-2; TRBD1 matches at 8 bases. The sequence was obtained from a young man who had mild COVID-19 (a few samples of this study predate the infection). Cell type and time point are not known. CDR3 residues: CASSLRTGTTGELFF. For the CDR3, the DNA is TGTGCCAGCAGTTTACGGACAGGGACCACCGGGGAGCTGTTTTTT.